What follows are 24 T cell receptor beta chains derived from one specimen sequenced in a study of PD-1 blockade in classical Hodgkin lymphoma. Generated by immunoSEQ multiplex PCR, the TCRdb table keeps only in-frame clones and is missing some. Among about 39,000 clones, roughly 90% were seen once, and the ten largest hold approximately 9.1%. Relapse was seen in all patients after autologous stem cell transplantation, and brentuximab vedotin exposure was variable. Material: peripheral blood mononuclear cells (PBMCs), obtained at baseline. These receptors were taken from a human donor with classical Hodgkin lymphoma.

CDR3 region: CASSQGRGSTADTQYF. The CDR3 DNA reads as TGCGCCAGCAGCCAAGGGCGAGGGAGTACCGCAGATACGCAGTATTTT. The rearrangement uses TRBV4-1 and TRBJ2-3; a weak D match, TRBD2 (5 bases). Germline CDR1 MGHRA, CDR2 YSYEKL. The CDR3 extends over 16 amino acids. Trimming stripped 1 base from V and 4 bases from J, with 15 bases between.

This clone has just one count. V gene TRBV15 combines with J gene TRBJ2-7; the D gene is possibly TRBD2 (6 bases). The germline V gene has CDR1 LNHNV and CDR2 YYDKDF (reference sequence). The length of the CDR3 is 14 residues. V lost 0 bases to trimming and J lost 0 bases, with 6 bases between them. CDR3 in amino acids: CATSREGGSYEQYF. The CDR3 DNA sequence: TGTGCCACCAGCAGAGAGGGGGGCTCCTACGAGCAGTACTTC. Drawing the rest from reference TRBV15 and TRBJ2-7, the complete variable domain is DAMVIQNPRYQVTQFGKPVTLSCSQTLNHNVMYWYQQKSSQAPKLLFHYYDKDFNNEADTPDNFQSRRPNTSFCFLDIRSPGLGDTAMYLCATSREGGSYEQYFGPGTRLTVT.

The V gene is TRBV14, the J gene TRBJ2-1; 8 positions agree with TRBD2. Trimming took 4 bases from V and 6 from J; bases not matched to a gene: 8. The CDR3 consists of 15 residues. Germline V gene lookup returns CDR1 SGHDN and CDR2 FVKESK. The DNA of the CDR3 is TGTGCCAGCAGCCGCCTACTAGCGGCCCTCAATGAGCAGTTCTTC. Residues: CASSRLLAALNEQFF.

J is TRBJ2-7 and V is TRBV7-2; maybe TRBD1 (6 bases). The germline CDR1 and CDR2 sequences are SGHTA and FQGNSA. The CDR3 contains 14 residues. V shed 6 bases and J shed 3 bases, with 15 bases lying between them. CDR3 amino acids: CASRDSGQSYEQYF. The CDR3 DNA sequence: TGTGCCAGCAGAGACTCTGGACAGAGCTACGAGCAGTACTTC.

The rearrangement joins TRBV6-5 to TRBJ2-1; 8 nucleotides agree with TRBD2. The CDR3 totals 16 residues. The J segment lost 1 base and the V segment lost 3 bases, leaving 5 bases of the junction unmatched. Germline V gene lookup returns CDR1 MNHEY and CDR2 SVGAGI. DNA of the CDR3: TGTGCCAGCAGTTATCGGCGGGAGGATTCCTACAATGAGCAGTTCTTC. Translated, it gives CASSYRREDSYNEQFF.

The J gene is TRBJ2-5, the V gene TRBV6-5, with D unresolved. Deletions cut 2 bases from V and 6 bases from J, with 7 bases between. From germline, CDR1 is MNHEY and CDR2 SVGAGI. The CDR3 has 12 amino acids. The CDR3 DNA reads TGTGCCAGCAGTTACGAGCTGCAGACCCAGTACTTC. Protein: CASSYELQTQYF.

The rearrangement links TRBV15 to TRBJ1-2; 7 bases fit TRBD1. The junction had 3 bases not matched to a gene; V was cut back by 5 bases and J by 0 bases. CDR1 and CDR2 from the germline V gene are LNHNV and YYDKDF (reference sequence). CDR3 length: 14 residues. CDR3 in DNA: TGTGCCACCAGCCGGGACAGAGCTAACTATGGCTACACCTTC. Encoded protein: CATSRDRANYGYTF.

The gene calls are TRBV27 and TRBJ2-5, with a possible D match to TRBD2 (6 bases). Between the trimmed V and J ends, which lost 3 bases and 1 base, there was a span of 9 bases. This CDR3 is built from 14 residues. In germline, CDR1 is MNHEY, CDR2 SMNVEV (reference sequence). As DNA, the CDR3 is TGTGCCAGCAGTTTGGCGGGGATCCAAGAGACCCAGTACTTC. Residues: CASSLAGIQETQYF.

The chain couples TRBV29-1 to TRBJ2-3; D may be TRBD1 (5 bases). Germline assignment: CDR1 SQVTM and CDR2 ANQGSEA. Trimming pared 5 bases from V and 0 bases from J, leaving 15 bases between. This CDR3 comprises 15 residues. CDR3 loop: CSVKLYRPSTDTQYF. CDR3 coding DNA: TGCAGCGTTAAACTTTACAGGCCTAGCACAGATACGCAGTATTTT.

In its sample, this clone was seen once. This chain connects TRBV27 to TRBJ2-7; 7 bases map to TRBD1. V lost 5 bases and J lost 8; bases outside the gene matches: 6. Per germline, CDR1 MNHEY and CDR2 SMNVEV (reference sequence). The CDR3 extends over 12 amino acids. Here the CDR3 DNA reads TGTGCCAGCAGTGCGGACAGGACCAAGCAGTACTTC. It yields the protein CASSADRTKQYF.

The genes are TRBV12-2 and TRBJ2-4; the table's D call, TRBD2, was not checked against the DNA. TRBV12-2 is annotated as a pseudogene. The CDR3 is made up of 18 amino acids. CDR3 DNA: TGTGCAAGTCGCTTAAGTCGACGGTGGGGAGTAGCCAAAAACATTCAGTACTTC. The encoded protein is CASRLSRRWGVAKNIQYF.

V and J are TRBV5-1 and TRBJ2-6; D is unresolved. Deletions cut 0 bases from V and 1 base from J, with 14 bases between. Germline CDR1 is SGHRS and CDR2 is YFSETQ. The CDR3 has 18 amino acids. The CDR3 protein is CASSLEAGSLSGANVLTF. In DNA, the CDR3 is TGCGCCAGCAGCTTGGAGGCAGGTAGCCTTTCTGGGGCCAACGTCCTGACTTTC.

The chain couples TRBV5-1 to TRBJ2-2, with 9 bases identical to TRBD1. V shed 4 bases and J 5 bases; nucleotides not matched to a gene: 9. Per germline, CDR1 SGHRS and CDR2 YFSETQ. The CDR3 contains 16 residues. DNA of the CDR3: TGCGCCAGCAGCGGACAGGGGAGAAGGATAACCGGGGAGCTGTTTTTT. It codes for CASSGQGRRITGELFF.

As DNA, the CDR3 is TGTGCCAGCAGCCCCATCAGCTCCTACGAGCAGTACTTC. It specifies CASSPISSYEQYF. The chain links TRBV7-9 to TRBJ2-7, with D unresolved. Per the germline V gene, CDR1 is SEHNR and CDR2 is FQNEAQ (reference sequence). Trimming removed 5 bases from V and 0 bases from J, with 8 bases in between. The CDR3 extends over 13 amino acids. The variable domain in full, with the rest retrieved from reference TRBV7-9 and TRBJ2-7, is DTGVSQNPRHKITKRGQNVTFRCDPISEHNRLYWYRQTLGQGPEFLTYFQNEAQLEKSRLLSDRFSAERPKGSFSTLEIQRTEQGDSAMYLCASSPISSYEQYFGPGTRLTVT.

The V call is TRBV6-6, the J call TRBJ2-2; D is possibly TRBD1 (6 bases). The V end lost 1 base, the J end lost 5 bases, and 11 bases lay between the germline ends. The CDR3 length is 15 residues. Germline V gives CDR1 MNHNY, CDR2 SVGAGI (reference sequence). The CDR3 reads CASSYFRGWTGELFF. The CDR3 coding sequence is TGTGCCAGCAGTTACTTCAGGGGCTGGACCGGGGAGCTGTTTTTT.

J is TRBJ2-3 and V is TRBV2, with D perhaps TRBD2 (5 bases). The CDR3 loop spans 14 amino acids. Germline V gene sequence: CDR1 SNHLY, CDR2 FYNNEI. V was cut by 6 bases and J by 2 bases, with 12 bases left in between. Here the CDR3 DNA reads TGTGCCAGCAGAGAGGGCCCTTACACAGATACGCAGTATTTT. Its protein product is CASREGPYTDTQYF.

This clone is a singleton in its sample. The V call is TRBV19, the J call TRBJ2-7; a possible D gene is TRBD1 (5 bases). The CDR3 spans 15 residues. Germline V lookup: CDR1 LNHDA, CDR2 SQIVND (reference sequence). Trimming removed 1 base from V and 6 bases from J, with 16 bases in between. CDR3 sequence reads: CASSIVYRLSTEQYF. CDR3 bases: TGTGCCAGTAGTATAGTCTACAGGCTCTCGACCGAGCAGTACTTC.

In DNA, the CDR3 is TGTGCCAGCAGCACCCAGTACTTTGAAGCTTTCTTT. This sequence encodes CASSTQYFEAFF. The chain carries TRBV7-2 and TRBJ1-1; D gene unclear. This CDR3 region has 12 residues. Germline assignment: CDR1 SGHTA and CDR2 FQGNSA. V was shortened by 5 bases and J by 7 bases, with 11 bases between the two germline ends.

The rearrangement uses TRBV5-5 and TRBJ2-1; D may be TRBD1 (6 bases). Between the trimmed V and J ends, which lost 1 base and 0 bases, there was a span of 17 bases. In germline, CDR1 is SGHKS, CDR2 YYEKEE (reference sequence). This CDR3 is 18 amino acids long. The CDR3 DNA reads as TGTGCCAGCAGCTTGAGCGGCAGGACAGCTAGCTCCTACAATGAGCAGTTCTTC. It codes for CASSLSGRTASSYNEQFF.

The V gene is TRBV19, the J gene TRBJ2-1; D uncertain. The CDR3 is made up of 13 amino acids. The germline V gene encodes CDR1 LNHDA and CDR2 SQIVND (reference sequence). With 4 bases removed from V and 4 bases from J, the gap between germline ends came to 8 bases. The DNA for the CDR3 is TGTGCCAGTAGTACCGACTCGTACAATGAGCAGTTCTTC. The encoded protein is CASSTDSYNEQFF.

The V and J genes are TRBV28 and TRBJ2-5; TRBD1 matches 8 bases. From germline, CDR1 is MDHEN and CDR2 SYDVKM. The trim removed 2 bases at V and 3 bases at J, leaving 5 bases unmatched. The CDR3 has 15 residues. In DNA form, the CDR3 reads TGTGCCAGCAGTTTACCCGGGACAGGAGAAGAGACCCAGTACTTC. Amino acid sequence: CASSLPGTGEETQYF.

Only one count was recorded for this clone. This sequence joins TRBV2 and TRBJ2-1, with D maybe TRBD2 (5 bases). In germline, CDR1 is SNHLY, CDR2 FYNNEI. V was shortened by 6 bases and J by 7 bases, with 10 bases between the two germline ends. This CDR3 comprises 12 residues. This CDR3 is CASRPRGNEQFF. The CDR3 region has the DNA TGTGCCAGCAGACCCCGGGGAAATGAGCAGTTCTTC.

The V and J genes are TRBV10-1 and TRBJ2-3, with a tentative D call TRBD2 (6 bases). The CDR3 totals 15 residues. Trimming removed 4 bases at V and 3 bases at J, with 14 bases between. Germline V gene data show CDR1 as WNHNN and CDR2 as SYGVQD (reference sequence). The CDR3 loop reads CASSAASSGTDTQYF. CDR3 DNA sequence: TGCGCCAGCAGTGCGGCTAGCAGCGGGACAGATACGCAGTATTTT.

V gene TRBV5-1 combines with J gene TRBJ2-3; D is perhaps TRBD2 (6 bases). Looked up from germline, CDR1 is SGHRS and CDR2 is YFSETQ. The germline V and J ends were trimmed by 1 base and 0 bases, with 15 bases remaining between them. This CDR3 is 17 amino acids long. CDR3 sequence: CASSLQLGGTSTDTQYF. The CDR3 bases are TGCGCCAGCAGCTTGCAGCTTGGCGGGACTAGCACAGATACGCAGTATTTT. Full variable domain (outside the CDR3, taken from reference TRBV5-1 and TRBJ2-3): KAGVTQTPRYLIKTRGQQVTLSCSPISGHRSVSWYQQTPGQGLQFLFEYFSETQRNKGNFPGRFSGRQFSNSRSEMNVSTLELGDSALYLCASSLQLGGTSTDTQYFGPGTRLTVL.